The table lists the clone carrying this TCR beta chain with many counts. Its antigen is not known. TCRdb keeps only in-frame clones here, not all; method: immunoSEQ multiplex PCR. This sample has 85,000 to 120,000 clones, with 90% found just once. The data are from a study of T cell responses to AZD1222 COVID-19 vaccine. Study results and limitations: At baseline, seropositivity was found in only a handful of AZD1222 recipients. Of spike-specific TCRs, nearly half reportedly target regions left unmutated in variants.

This CDR3 is built from 13 residues. With 3 bases removed from V and 8 bases from J, the gap between germline ends came to 13 bases. The germline CDR1 and CDR2 sequences are LNHDA and SQIVND (reference sequence). The chain is built from TRBV19 and TRBJ1-2, with D possibly TRBD1 on 6 matching bases. The input for sequencing was peripheral blood, taken 28 days after the second AZD1222 dose. This receptor was obtained from an adult who received the AZD1222 COVID-19 vaccine. The CDR3 DNA follows: TGTGCCAGTAGTATGCGCAGGGGTGGCGGCTACACCTTC. Residues: CASSMRRGGGYTF.